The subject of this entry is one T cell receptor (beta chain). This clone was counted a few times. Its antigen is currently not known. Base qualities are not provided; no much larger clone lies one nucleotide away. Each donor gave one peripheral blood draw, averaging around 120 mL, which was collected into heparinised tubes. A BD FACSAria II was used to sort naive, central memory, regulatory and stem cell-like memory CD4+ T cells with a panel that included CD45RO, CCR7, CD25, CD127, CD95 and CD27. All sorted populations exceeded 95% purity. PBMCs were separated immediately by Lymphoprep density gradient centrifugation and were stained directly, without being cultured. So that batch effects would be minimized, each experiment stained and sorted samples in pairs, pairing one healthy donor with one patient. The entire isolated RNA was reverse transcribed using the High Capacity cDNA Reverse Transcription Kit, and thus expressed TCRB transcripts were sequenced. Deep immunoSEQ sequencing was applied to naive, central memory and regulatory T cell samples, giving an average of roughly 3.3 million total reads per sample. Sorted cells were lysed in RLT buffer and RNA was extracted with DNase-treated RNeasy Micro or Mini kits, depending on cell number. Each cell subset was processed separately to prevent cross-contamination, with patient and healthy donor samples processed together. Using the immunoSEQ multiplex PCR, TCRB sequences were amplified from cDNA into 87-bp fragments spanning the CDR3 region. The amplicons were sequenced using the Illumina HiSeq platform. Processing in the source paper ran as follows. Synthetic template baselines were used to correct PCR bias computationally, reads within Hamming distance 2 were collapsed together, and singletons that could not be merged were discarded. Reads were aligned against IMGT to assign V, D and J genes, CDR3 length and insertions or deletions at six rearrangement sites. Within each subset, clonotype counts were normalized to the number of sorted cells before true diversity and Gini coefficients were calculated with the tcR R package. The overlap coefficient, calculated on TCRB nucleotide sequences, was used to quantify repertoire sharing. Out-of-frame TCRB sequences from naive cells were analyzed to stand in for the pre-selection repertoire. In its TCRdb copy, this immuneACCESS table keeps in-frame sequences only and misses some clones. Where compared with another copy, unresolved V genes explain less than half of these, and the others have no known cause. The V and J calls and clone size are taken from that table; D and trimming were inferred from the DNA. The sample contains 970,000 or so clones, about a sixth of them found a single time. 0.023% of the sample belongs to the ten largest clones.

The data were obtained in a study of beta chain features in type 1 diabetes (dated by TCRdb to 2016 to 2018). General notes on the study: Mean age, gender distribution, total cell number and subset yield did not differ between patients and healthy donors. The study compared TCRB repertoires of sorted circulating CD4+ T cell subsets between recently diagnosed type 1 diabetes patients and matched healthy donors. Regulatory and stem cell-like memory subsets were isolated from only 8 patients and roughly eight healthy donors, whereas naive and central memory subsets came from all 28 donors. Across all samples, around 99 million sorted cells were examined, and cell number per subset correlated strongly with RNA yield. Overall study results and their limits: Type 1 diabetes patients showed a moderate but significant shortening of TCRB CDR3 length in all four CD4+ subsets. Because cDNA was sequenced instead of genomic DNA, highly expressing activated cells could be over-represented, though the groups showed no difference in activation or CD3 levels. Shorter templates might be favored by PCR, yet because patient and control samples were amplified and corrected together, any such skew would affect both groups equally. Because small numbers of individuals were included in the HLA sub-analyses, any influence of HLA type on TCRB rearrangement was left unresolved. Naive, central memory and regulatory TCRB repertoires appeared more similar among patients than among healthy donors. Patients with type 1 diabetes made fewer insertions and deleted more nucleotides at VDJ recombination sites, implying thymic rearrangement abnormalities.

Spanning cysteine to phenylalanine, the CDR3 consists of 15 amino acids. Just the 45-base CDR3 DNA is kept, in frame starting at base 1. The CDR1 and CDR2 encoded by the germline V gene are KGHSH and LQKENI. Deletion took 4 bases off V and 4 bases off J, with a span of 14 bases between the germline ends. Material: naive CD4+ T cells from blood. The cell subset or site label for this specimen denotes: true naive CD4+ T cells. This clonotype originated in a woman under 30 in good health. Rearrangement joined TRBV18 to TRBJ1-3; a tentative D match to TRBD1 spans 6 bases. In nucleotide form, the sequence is TGTGCCAGCTCACGACAGGAAACCGGGGGAAACACCATATATTTT. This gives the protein CASSRQETGGNTIYF. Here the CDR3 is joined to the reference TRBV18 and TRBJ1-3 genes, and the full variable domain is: NAGVMQNPRHLVRRRGQEARLRCSPMKGHSHVYWYRQLPEEGLKFMVYLQKENIIDESGMPKERFSAEFPKEGPSILRIQQVVRGDSAAYFCASSRQETGGNTIYFGEGSWLTVV.